The sequence of this T cell receptor beta chain was determined in a study of low-dose radiotherapy and immunotherapy resistance in tumors. In the study overall: Once cycle 1 day 1 began, patients took oral aspirin 300 mg daily for four cycles.

CDR1 MDHEN and CDR2 SYDVKM come from the germline V gene. This CDR3 has 15 amino acids. As to this clonotype: A junction end diverges from the germline sequence, so it may reflect a read error.

Time point: after trial treatment. Stated treatment: LDRT plus nivolumab, ipilimumab, low-dose cyclophosphamide and aspirin (RACIN trial). Every donor's regimen consisted of nivolumab, ipilimumab, aspirin, low-dose cyclophosphamide and low-dose radiotherapy. Each eligible patient had an advanced solid tumor, and these tumors lacked tumor-infiltrating lymphocytes. TRAV- and TRBV-specific primers primed first-strand cDNA, covering alpha and beta chains. Both a constant-region primer and a V-primer adapter served to amplify TCRs across 20 PCR cycles. In vitro transcription served to amplify the mRNA that had been isolated. TCRdb reprocessed the reads with MiXCR, giving one entry per CDR3 protein. Altogether around 33,000 distinct CDR3 sequences are present, under 55% being singletons, with the ten largest covering roughly 5%.

This material consisted of PBMCs, taken after low-dose radiotherapy plus immunotherapy. The TCR sequence derives from a male donor with gallbladder cancer. The chain couples TRBV28 to TRBJ1-1; 8 nucleotides match TRBD1. The DNA for the CDR3 is TGTGCCAGCAGCCAGACAGGGGTTATGAACACTGAAGCTTCCTTT. It encodes CASSQTGVMNTEASF.